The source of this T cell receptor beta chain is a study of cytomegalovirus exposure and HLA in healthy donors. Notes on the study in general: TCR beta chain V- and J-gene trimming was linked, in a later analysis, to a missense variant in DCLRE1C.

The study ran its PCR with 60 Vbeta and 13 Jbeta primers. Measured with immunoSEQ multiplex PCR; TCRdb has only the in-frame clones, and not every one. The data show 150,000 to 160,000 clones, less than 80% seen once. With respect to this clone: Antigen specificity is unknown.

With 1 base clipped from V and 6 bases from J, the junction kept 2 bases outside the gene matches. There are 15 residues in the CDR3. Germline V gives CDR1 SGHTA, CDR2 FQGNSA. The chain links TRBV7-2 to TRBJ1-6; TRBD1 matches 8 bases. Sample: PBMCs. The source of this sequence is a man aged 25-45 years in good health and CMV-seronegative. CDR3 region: CASSLEGQVNSPLHF. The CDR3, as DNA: TGTGCCAGCAGCTTAGAGGGACAGGTTAATTCACCCCTCCACTTT.